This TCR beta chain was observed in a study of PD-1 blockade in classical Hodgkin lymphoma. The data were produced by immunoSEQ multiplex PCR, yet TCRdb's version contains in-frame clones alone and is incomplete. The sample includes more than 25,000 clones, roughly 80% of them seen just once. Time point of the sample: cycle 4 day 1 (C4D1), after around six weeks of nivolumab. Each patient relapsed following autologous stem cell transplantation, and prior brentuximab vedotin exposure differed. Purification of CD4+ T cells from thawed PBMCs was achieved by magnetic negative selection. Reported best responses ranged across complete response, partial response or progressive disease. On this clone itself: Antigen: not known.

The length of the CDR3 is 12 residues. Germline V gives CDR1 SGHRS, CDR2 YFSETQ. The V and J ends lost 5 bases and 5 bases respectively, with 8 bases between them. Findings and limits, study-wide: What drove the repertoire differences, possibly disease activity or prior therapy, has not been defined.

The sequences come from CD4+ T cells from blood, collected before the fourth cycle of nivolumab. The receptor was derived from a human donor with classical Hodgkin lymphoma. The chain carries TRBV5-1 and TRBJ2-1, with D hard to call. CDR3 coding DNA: TGCGCCAGCAGTCCGAATCACAATGAGCAGTTCTTC. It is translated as CASSPNHNEQFF. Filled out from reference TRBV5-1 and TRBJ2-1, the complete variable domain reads KAGVTQTPRYLIKTRGQQVTLSCSPISGHRSVSWYQQTPGQGLQFLFEYFSETQRNKGNFPGRFSGRQFSNSRSEMNVSTLELGDSALYLCASSPNHNEQFFGPGTRLTVL.